A single sample is the source of the 29 T cell receptor beta chains below, sequenced in a study of CD8 T cells in ankylosing spondylitis. The antigens of these receptors remain unknown. MiXCR was run by TCRdb on the 5' RACE reads, yielding one entry per CDR3 protein. The data show roughly 220,000 distinct CDR3 sequences, around 16% seen once. Findings and limits, study-wide: It appeared that ankylosing spondylitis blood was characterized by a TCR beta motif of eight highly homologous variants.

The specimen was blood, either unsorted or a sorted T cell fraction (not recorded which). These receptor sequences come from a male donor with ankylosing spondylitis.

This clonotype was seen only a few times. The V and J genes are TRBV11-1 and TRBJ2-6, with D tentatively TRBD2 (6 bases). CDR1 is SGHAT and CDR2 is FQDESV in the germline V gene (reference sequence). The V and J ends lost 0 bases and 0 bases respectively, with 12 bases between them. The CDR3 loop spans 18 amino acids. The CDR3 spells CASSLAEGENSGANVLTF. CDR3 DNA sequence: TGTGCCAGCAGCTTAGCGGAGGGAGAGAACTCTGGGGCCAACGTCCTGACTTTC. The full variable domain, in which reference TRBV11-1 and TRBJ2-6 provide the parts outside the CDR3, is EAEVAQSPRYKITEKSQAVAFWCDPISGHATLYWYRQILGQGPELLVQFQDESVVDDSQLPKDRFSAERLKGVDSTLKIQPAELGDSAMYLCASSLAEGENSGANVLTFGAGSRLTVL.

The chain combines TRBV7-6 with TRBJ2-7; 7 bases align to TRBD2. Per germline, CDR1 SGHVS and CDR2 FNYEAQ. This CDR3 region has 13 residues. Trimming took 5 bases from V and 5 from J; bases not matched to a gene: 6. The CDR3 coding sequence is TGTGCCAGCAGCCCCGGGACTATAGACGAGCAGTACTTC. Its protein product is CASSPGTIDEQYF. Complete variable domain (other parts from reference TRBV7-6 and TRBJ2-7): GAGVSQSPRYKVTKRGQDVALRCDPISGHVSLYWYRQALGQGPEFLTYFNYEAQQDKSGLPNDRFSAERPEGSISTLTIQRTEQRDSAMYRCASSPGTIDEQYFGPGTRLTVT.

This clonotype was detected only a few times. CDR3 sequence reads: CASSQEGLAVYEQYF. CDR3 DNA sequence: TGCGCCAGCAGCCAAGAAGGGCTAGCGGTGTACGAGCAGTACTTC. The J gene is TRBJ2-7, the V gene TRBV4-1; 7 nucleotides align to TRBD2. The CDR3 contains 15 residues. Looked up from germline, CDR1 is MGHRA and CDR2 is YSYEKL. V lost 0 bases and J lost 4; bases outside the gene matches: 6.

This clonotype was detected a few times. J is TRBJ2-7 and V is TRBV11-1; D is unclear. The germline V gene encodes CDR1 SGHAT and CDR2 FQDESV (reference sequence). The CDR3 covers 14 residues. Trimming pared 2 bases from V and 2 bases from J, leaving 10 bases between. The CDR3 coding sequence is TGTGCCAGCAGCTTATGGTCCGGAACCTACGAGCAGTACTTC. Amino acid sequence: CASSLWSGTYEQYF.

There are a few counts of this clonotype. In DNA form, the CDR3 reads TGTGCCAGCAGCCGACTAGCGGGCTTCGGGAATCGGGAGCTGTTTTTT. Residues: CASSRLAGFGNRELFF. The rearrangement uses TRBV3-1 and TRBJ2-2; 10 bases fit TRBD2. The CDR3 extends over 16 amino acids. Germline CDR1 LGHDT, CDR2 YNNKEL (reference sequence). The J segment lost 9 bases and the V segment lost 4 bases, leaving 11 bases of the junction unmatched. The whole variable domain, remainder taken from reference TRBV3-1 and TRBJ2-2, is DTAVSQTPKYLVTQMGNDKSIKCEQNLGHDTMYWYKQDSKKFLKIMFSYNNKELIINETVPNRFSPKSPDKAHLNLHINSLELGDSAVYFCASSRLAGFGNRELFFGEGSRLTVL.

This chain joins TRBV12-3 or TRBV12-4 and TRBJ2-3, with D perhaps assigned TRBD1 or TRBD2 (5 bases each). Trimming stripped 5 bases from V and 4 bases from J, with 7 bases between. The CDR3 spans 12 residues. In nucleotides, the CDR3 is TGTGCCAGCAGTCGGGGCGCAGATACGCAGTATTTT. Translating gives CASSRGADTQYF.

In its sample, this clonotype was seen a few times. One junction end disagrees with the germline gene, perhaps due to a read error. This chain connects TRBV5-1 to TRBJ2-2, with 9 positions matching TRBD2. This CDR3 is 15 amino acids long. Germline V gene lookup returns CDR1 SGHRS and CDR2 YFSETQ. As DNA, the CDR3 is TGCGCCAGCAGGTTGGATAGCGGGAGTTTCGGGGAGCTGTTTTTT. This encodes CASRLDSGSFGELFF. The full variable domain, in which reference TRBV5-1 and TRBJ2-2 provide the parts outside the CDR3, is KAGVTQTPRYLIKTRGQQVTLSCSPISGHRSVSWYQQTPGQGLQFLFEYFSETQRNKGNFPGRFSGRQFSNSRSEMNVSTLELGDSALYLCASRLDSGSFGELFFGEGSRLTVL.

The chain employs TRBV29-1 and TRBJ2-1; D not resolved. The CDR3 has 11 residues. V lost 3 bases, J lost 10 bases, and 10 bases lay in between. Germline CDR1 is SQVTM and CDR2 is ANQGSEA. The CDR3 DNA reads as TGCAGCGTTGATGGGTATCGGGAGCAGTTCTTC. It yields the protein CSVDGYREQFF.

This clonotype occurred a few times. The V and J genes are TRBV27 and TRBJ1-4; D unresolved. The CDR3 consists of 12 residues. Germline V gene sequence: CDR1 MNHEY, CDR2 SMNVEV (reference sequence). V was clipped by 3 bases and J by 8 bases, with 7 bases between them. In nucleotides, the CDR3 is TGTGCCAGCAGTTTGCTGGGGGAAAAACTGTTTTTT. This codes for CASSLLGEKLFF.

The chain is built from TRBV11-3 and TRBJ2-1; 9 bases align to TRBD2. Germline CDR1 and CDR2: SGHNT and YENEEA. V trimming: 2 bases; J trimming: 9 bases; junction bases outside the gene matches: 8. The CDR3 runs 15 residues. In DNA form, the CDR3 reads TGTGCCAGCAGCTTAAGAGAGCGGGGGGTGCTTGAGCAGTTCTTC. Translated, it gives CASSLRERGVLEQFF.

The sample holds many counts of this clonotype. The V gene is TRBV11-3, the J gene TRBJ1-1; 8 bases fit TRBD1. J was trimmed by 5 bases and V by 5 bases; bases with no gene match: 7. CDR3 length: 14 amino acids. CDR1 SGHNT and CDR2 YENEEA come from the germline V gene. The CDR3 is CASSTTGGRTEAFF. CDR3 sequence (DNA): TGTGCCAGCAGCACTACAGGGGGAAGGACTGAAGCTTTCTTT.

This clonotype was recorded many times. CDR3 region: CASSFRVNTEAFF. CDR3 nucleotide sequence: TGTGCCAGCAGCTTCAGGGTGAACACTGAAGCTTTCTTT. The rearrangement links TRBV7-9 to TRBJ1-1; TRBD1 might be the D (5 bases). Germline CDR1 and CDR2: SEHNR and FQNEAQ (reference sequence). Trimming removed 3 bases from V and 0 bases from J, with 5 bases in between. There are 13 residues in the CDR3.

J is TRBJ2-7 and V is TRBV5-4; D is perhaps TRBD2 (6 bases). The J call may be wrong; the DNA end is better matched by TRBJ2-5. Germline-derived CDR1 and CDR2 are SGHNT and YYREEE (reference sequence). The CDR3 contains 14 residues. The CDR3 sequence is CASSSIADQETQYF. As DNA, the CDR3 is TGTGCCAGCAGCTCAATAGCGGACCAAGAGACCCAGTACTTC.

The CDR3 DNA is TGTGCCAGCGAGTTTATAGCAGATAACACTGAAGCTTTCTTT. Amino acids: CASEFIADNTEAFF. The chain is built from TRBV12-3 or TRBV12-4 and TRBJ1-1; D unclear. V lost 8 bases and J 2 bases, leaving 15 bases between the germline ends. This CDR3 comprises 14 residues.

The rearrangement links TRBV4-1 to TRBJ2-2, with D unclear. This CDR3 is built from 14 residues. The V gene's germline CDR1 is MGHRA and CDR2 YSYEKL. Trimming took off 6 bases at V and 0 bases at J, with 8 bases between the two ends. This chain's CDR3 is CASSFQTNTGELFF. CDR3 bases: TGCGCCAGCAGTTTCCAAACGAACACCGGGGAGCTGTTTTTT.

This rearrangement joins TRBV4-1 to TRBJ2-3, with a weak D call TRBD2 (5 bases). Per the germline V gene, CDR1 is MGHRA and CDR2 is YSYEKL. This CDR3 is built from 18 residues. Trimming removed 2 bases at V and 0 bases at J, with 18 bases between. The CDR3 sequence: CASSQLSGTGKSTDTQYF. CDR3 coding DNA: TGCGCCAGCAGCCAACTTTCAGGAACGGGAAAAAGCACAGATACGCAGTATTTT.

V and J are TRBV29-1 and TRBJ1-5, with D possibly TRBD1 on 5 matching bases. V shed 0 bases and J shed 6 bases, with 9 bases lying between them. In germline, CDR1 is SQVTM, CDR2 ANQGSEA. The CDR3 is 13 residues long. Here the CDR3 DNA reads TGCAGCGTTGAAGAGGGGGAGGGTCAGCCCCAGCATTTT. Translated: CSVEEGEGQPQHF.

This clonotype has a single count. This chain uses TRBV13 with TRBJ2-3, with D possibly being TRBD2 (6 bases). This CDR3 contains 14 residues. The ends were cut back, 5 bases at V and 5 bases at J, with 14 bases in the middle. CDR1 and CDR2 from the germline V gene are PRHDT and FYEKMQ (reference sequence). CDR3 in amino acids: CASSTAPAGDTQYF. CDR3 bases: TGTGCCAGCAGCACAGCCCCAGCGGGAGATACGCAGTATTTT.

This clonotype has only a few counts. The chain has TRBV28 and TRBJ2-3, with D tentatively TRBD2 (5 bases). The CDR3 loop spans 11 amino acids. Trimming pared 8 bases from V and 9 bases from J, leaving 12 bases between. The germline gives CDR1 MDHEN, CDR2 SYDVKM. DNA for the CDR3: TGTGCCAGCCGGATCCCGGGGACGCAGTATTTT. The encoded protein is CASRIPGTQYF.

In this sample, this clonotype turned up a few times. The chain couples TRBV29-1 to TRBJ2-1, with no clear D. CDR1 and CDR2 from the germline V gene are SQVTM and ANQGSEA. The CDR3 runs to 12 residues. CDR3 protein: CSISPPDNEQFF. The CDR3 DNA is TGCAGTATATCCCCACCCGACAATGAGCAGTTCTTC.

This chain links TRBV20-1 with TRBJ1-6; D is possibly TRBD1 (5 bases). This CDR3 contains 15 residues. Germline V gene sequence: CDR1 DFQATT, CDR2 SNEGSKA (reference sequence). Trimming removed 3 bases from V and 8 bases from J, with 17 bases in between. Here the CDR3 reads CSARRSGEGYSPLHF. CDR3 nucleotides: TGCAGTGCTAGGAGGTCGGGGGAAGGATATTCACCCCTCCACTTT.

Only a few counts were recorded for this clonotype. The V and J genes are TRBV7-8 and TRBJ2-7; D not resolved. The V gene's germline CDR1 is SGHVS and CDR2 FQNEAQ. Trimming took off 8 bases at V and 2 bases at J, with 7 bases between the two ends. CDR3 length: 11 amino acids. The CDR3 spells CASGSTYEQYF. CDR3 nucleotide sequence: TGTGCCAGCGGCTCGACCTACGAGCAGTACTTC.

The sample holds a few counts of this clonotype. This sequence joins TRBV4-1 and TRBJ2-7; 7 bases match TRBD2. The CDR3 covers 16 residues. J gave up 0 bases and V 3 bases, and 8 bases lay outside the gene matches. Looked up from germline, CDR1 is MGHRA and CDR2 is YSYEKL. CDR3 nucleotides: TGCGCCAGCAGCCAGGGGGGGGGGACGGGCTCCTACGAGCAGTACTTC. Translation gives CASSQGGGTGSYEQYF.

The sample holds a few counts of this clonotype. The junction does not match germline at one end; this may be a read error. The rearrangement links TRBV7-7 to TRBJ2-5, with TRBD1 matching over 7 bases. This CDR3 is 15 amino acids long. Germline CDR1 is SSHAT and CDR2 is FNYEAQ (reference sequence). Written as DNA, the CDR3 is TGTGCTAGCAGCGGTGGGACAGTTGTCCCCGAGACCCAGTACTTC. It encodes CASSGGTVVPETQYF.

Here the CDR3 DNA reads TGCGCCAGCAGCTTGGAGGCAGGGGAAGCCTACGAGCAGTACTTC. This encodes CASSLEAGEAYEQYF. The rearrangement joins TRBV5-1 to TRBJ2-7; TRBD1 is a possible D gene (6 bases). The germline V gene has CDR1 SGHRS and CDR2 YFSETQ. The CDR3 is 15 residues long. V lost 0 bases and J lost 2, with 12 bases in between.

V usage is TRBV7-9 and J usage is TRBJ2-7; 7 nucleotides match TRBD1. There are 14 residues in the CDR3. CDR1 is SEHNR, CDR2 FQNEAQ, per germline (reference sequence). The V segment lost 5 bases and the J segment 2 bases; nucleotides outside the gene matches: 6. CDR3 in DNA: TGTGCCAGCAGCAACCGGGACAGACCCTACGAGCAGTACTTC. Encoded protein: CASSNRDRPYEQYF.

This clonotype appeared a few times. J is TRBJ2-7 and V is TRBV27; D unclear. CDR3 size: 13 residues. Germline V CDR1 and CDR2: MNHEY, SMNVEV (reference sequence). With 6 bases removed from V and 9 bases from J, the gap between germline ends came to 18 bases. The CDR3 reads CASSHGPVLVQYF. For the CDR3, the DNA is TGTGCCAGCAGCCACGGGCCCGTTTTGGTGCAGTACTTC.

In this sample, this clonotype turned up many times. This chain connects TRBV20-1 to TRBJ2-7, with 8 nucleotides matching TRBD1. Germline CDR1 reads DFQATT; CDR2 reads SNEGSKA (reference sequence). V was pared by 0 bases and J by 3 bases, with 1 base of the junction left unmatched. CDR3 length: 13 amino acids. CDR3 nucleotides: TGCAGTGCTAGAGAGGACAGGGACTACGAGCAGTACTTC. This translates into CSAREDRDYEQYF.

V and J are TRBV7-8 and TRBJ2-3, with TRBD2 identical over 10 bases. V was clipped by 2 bases and J by 4 bases; unmatched bases: 15. The germline V gene has CDR1 SGHVS and CDR2 FQNEAQ. This CDR3 is built from 19 residues. Here the CDR3 DNA reads TGTGCCAGCAGCTTATCCCCCGCTAATCTAGCGGGAGTTGCAGATACGCAGTATTTT. Amino acid sequence: CASSLSPANLAGVADTQYF.